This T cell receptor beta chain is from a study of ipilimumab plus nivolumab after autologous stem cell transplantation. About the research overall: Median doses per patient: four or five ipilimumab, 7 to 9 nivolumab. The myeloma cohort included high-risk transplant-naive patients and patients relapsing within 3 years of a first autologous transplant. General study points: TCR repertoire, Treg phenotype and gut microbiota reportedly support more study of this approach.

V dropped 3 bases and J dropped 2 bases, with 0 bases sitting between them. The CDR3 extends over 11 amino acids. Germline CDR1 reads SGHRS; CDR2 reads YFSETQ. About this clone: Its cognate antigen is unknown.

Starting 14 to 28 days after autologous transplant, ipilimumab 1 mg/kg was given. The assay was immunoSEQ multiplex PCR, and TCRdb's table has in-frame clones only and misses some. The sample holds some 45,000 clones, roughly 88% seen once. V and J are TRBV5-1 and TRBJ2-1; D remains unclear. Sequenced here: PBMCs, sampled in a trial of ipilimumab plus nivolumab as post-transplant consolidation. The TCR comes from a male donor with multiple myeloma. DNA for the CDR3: TGCGCCAGCAGCTCCTACAATGAGCAGTTCTTC. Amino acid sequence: CASSSYNEQFF.